A selection of T cell receptor beta chains follows, all from one sample in a study of OX40 agonist ivuxolimab in advanced cancers. The data were produced by immunoSEQ multiplex PCR, yet TCRdb's version contains in-frame clones alone and is incomplete. In the table there are approximately 66,000 clones, more than 85% of which are singletons. Material: CD4+ or CD8+ T cells sorted from blood, obtained in a trial of the OX40 agonist ivuxolimab. These receptors were taken from an adult with an advanced solid tumor such as melanoma, head and neck, liver or kidney cancer. The CDR3 runs from the conserved cysteine through the conserved F or W. Each record gives: D gene, V gene, clone size, CDR3 length, J gene, CDR3 protein, CDR3 DNA. D genes are given only for firm matches. The listing skips clone size in some rows; elsewhere it reads once, few, many or a size class.

TRBD1	TRBV7-2	NA	17	TRBJ2-2	CASSLTRDRATTGELFF	TGTGCCAGCAGCTTAACCAGGGACAGGGCGACGACCGGGGAGCTGTTTTTT
NA	TRBV19	NA	11	TRBJ1-2	CASSPHIGYTF	TGTGCCAGTAGTCCACACATTGGCTACACCTTC
TRBD1	TRBV2	NA	18	TRBJ1-1	CASRIAGQGASLNTEAFF	TGTGCCAGCAGAATTGCGGGACAGGGGGCCTCATTGAACACTGAAGCTTTCTTT
NA	TRBV14	once	14	TRBJ1-1	CASSLQGRVTEAFF	TGTGCCAGCAGCCTCCAGGGCAGGGTAACTGAAGCTTTCTTT
TRBD2	TRBV11-2	once	16	TRBJ2-3	CASSPQAAGVGDTQYF	TGTGCCAGCAGCCCACAAGCAGCGGGGGTGGGAGATACGCAGTATTTT
NA	TRBV14	NA	15	TRBJ2-7	CASSQALWGSYEQYF	TGTGCCAGCAGCCAAGCGTTGTGGGGGTCCTACGAGCAGTACTTC
NA	TRBV12-5	NA	14	TRBJ1-5	CASGPGQGGQPQHF	TGTGCTAGTGGTCCGGGGCAGGGCGGTCAGCCCCAGCATTTT
NA	TRBV2	NA	14	TRBJ2-7	CASSGEGGLYEQYF	TGTGCCAGCAGTGGGGAGGGGGGACTTTACGAGCAGTACTTC
TRBD1	TRBV7-6	NA	15	TRBJ1-6	CASSRIGQGGSPLHF	TGTGCCAGCAGCCGAATCGGACAGGGTGGTTCACCCCTCCACTTT
NA	TRBV18	NA	15	TRBJ1-1	CASSPVGGPNTEAFF	TGTGCCAGCTCACCGGTTGGGGGCCCGAACACTGAAGCTTTCTTT
TRBD2	TRBV10-3	NA	16	TRBJ2-5	CAISGTSSPSQETQYF	TGTGCCATCAGTGGGACTAGCAGCCCTTCCCAAGAGACCCAGTACTTC
NA	TRBV19	NA	14	TRBJ2-2	CASSTSAVTGELFF	NA
TRBD1	TRBV7-8	NA	14	TRBJ2-1	CASSLRQGANEQFF	TGTGCCAGCAGCTTAAGGCAGGGGGCTAATGAGCAGTTCTTC
NA	TRBV19	NA	17	TRBJ1-4	CASRPVNRGDHNEKLFF	TGTGCCAGTAGACCAGTCAATAGAGGAGATCATAATGAAAAACTGTTTTTT
NA	TRBV30	NA	14	TRBJ1-2	CAWTHPGRGYGYTF	TGTGCCTGGACTCATCCAGGAAGGGGCTATGGCTACACCTTC
NA	TRBV5-1	once	16	TRBJ2-3	CASSHPPGVSTDTQYF	TGCGCCAGCAGCCACCCCCCAGGCGTTAGCACAGATACGCAGTATTTT
NA	TRBV7-9	NA	15	TRBJ1-4	CASSLQTGRIEKLFF	TGTGCCAGCAGCCTCCAGACAGGACGCATTGAAAAACTGTTTTTT
NA	TRBV12-5	NA	12	TRBJ1-4	CASGKRDEKLFF	TGTGCTAGTGGTAAACGGGACGAAAAACTGTTTTTT
NA	TRBV18	NA	12	TRBJ2-7	CASGSITYEQYF	TGTGCCAGCGGATCAATTACCTACGAGCAGTACTTC
TRBD2	TRBV15	NA	16	TRBJ2-3	CATSRVYSGGGFTQYF	TGTGCCACCAGCAGAGTGTATAGCGGGGGGGGGTTTACGCAGTATTTT
NA	TRBV6-1	NA	16	TRBJ1-5	CASSEYVTGSNQPQHF	TGTGCCAGCAGTGAATATGTGACAGGCTCCAATCAGCCCCAGCATTTT
NA	TRBV7-2	NA	16	TRBJ2-1	CASSPQSRGGSNEQFF	TGTGCCAGCAGCCCACAAAGCCGCGGTGGTTCCAATGAGCAGTTCTTC
NA	TRBV19	NA	17	TRBJ2-3	CASSIDLRGSSTDTQYF	TGTGCCAGTAGTATAGATTTGAGGGGCTCTAGCACAGATACGCAGTATTTT
NA	TRBV7-9	NA	14	TRBJ1-1	CASSLATRNTEAFF	TGTGCCAGCAGCTTAGCCACAAGGAACACTGAAGCTTTCTTT
NA	TRBV6-5	NA	14	TRBJ1-5	CASSDRSIDQPQHF	TGTGCCAGCAGTGACAGGTCCATCGATCAGCCCCAGCATTTT
NA	TRBV5-1	once	17	TRBJ2-1	CASSPGSGLPNHNEQFF	TGCGCCAGCAGCCCAGGAAGCGGACTCCCAAACCACAATGAGCAGTTCTTC
NA	TRBV2	NA	15	TRBJ2-1	CASRRQGGGVNEQFF	TGTGCCAGCAGACGACAGGGAGGGGGGGTAAATGAGCAGTTCTTC
NA	TRBV7-9	NA	14	TRBJ2-5	CASSLAVAEETQYF	TGTGCCAGCAGCTTAGCGGTGGCGGAAGAGACCCAGTACTTC
NA	TRBV5-6	NA	18	TRBJ2-6	CASSLGSQQVTGANVLTF	TGTGCCAGCAGCTTGGGGTCACAACAGGTAACCGGGGCCAACGTCCTGACTTTC
NA	TRBV6-6	once	12	TRBJ1-1	CASSYRNTEAFF	TGTGCCAGCAGTTACCGCAACACTGAAGCTTTCTTT
NA	TRBV7-9	NA	14	TRBJ1-3	CASSLTVSGNTIYF	TGTGCCAGCAGCCTGACCGTCTCTGGAAACACCATATATTTT
NA	TRBV27	NA	13	TRBJ1-5	CASSGQHNQPQHF	TGTGCCAGCAGTGGGCAGCATAATCAGCCCCAGCATTTT
NA	TRBV5-1	NA	16	TRBJ1-1	CASSFGTVPMNTEAFF	TGCGCCAGCAGCTTCGGAACAGTTCCTATGAACACTGAAGCTTTCTTT
TRBD1	TRBV19	NA	15	TRBJ1-4	CASSIGQGPNEKLFF	TGTGCCAGTAGTATAGGACAGGGCCCGAATGAAAAACTGTTTTTT
TRBD1	TRBV4-1	NA	14	TRBJ1-2	CASSLRDRGYGYTF	TGCGCCAGCAGCCTGAGGGACAGGGGGTATGGCTACACCTTC
TRBD2	TRBV14	NA	17	TRBJ2-5	CASSQDLGLAGQETQYF	TGTGCCAGCAGCCAAGATCTAGGACTAGCGGGTCAAGAGACCCAGTACTTC
NA	TRBV4-1	few	14	TRBJ2-5	CASSQGPGIMAQYF	TGCGCCAGCAGCCAAGGTCCAGGGATTATGGCCCAGTACTTC
NA	TRBV18	NA	14	TRBJ2-7	CASSPAWGRGEQYF	TGTGCCAGCTCACCGGCCTGGGGACGGGGCGAGCAGTACTTC
TRBD1	TRBV5-4	NA	16	TRBJ1-2	CASSLRGGQGAQGYTF	TGTGCCAGCAGCTTACGAGGGGGACAGGGGGCGCAGGGCTACACCTTC
NA	TRBV27	NA	15	TRBJ1-1	CASSGVRRMNTEAFF	TGTGCCAGCAGTGGAGTCCGCCGAATGAACACTGAAGCTTTCTTT
TRBD1	TRBV10-3	NA	15	TRBJ2-2	CAISVGTGLTGELFF	TGTGCCATCAGTGTTGGGACAGGGCTCACCGGGGAGCTGTTTTTT
NA	TRBV7-9	NA	15	TRBJ2-2	CASSPRPYNTGELFF	TGTGCCAGCAGCCCACGACCGTACAACACCGGGGAGCTGTTTTTT
TRBD1	TRBV18	NA	15	TRBJ2-7	CASSPGNRGSYEQYF	TGTGCCAGCTCACCAGGGAACAGGGGGTCCTACGAGCAGTACTTC
TRBD1	TRBV27	few	16	TRBJ1-6	CASSWGNRGRNSPLHF	TGTGCCAGCAGCTGGGGAAACAGGGGACGTAATTCACCCCTCCACTTT
NA	TRBV30	NA	13	TRBJ1-5	CAWSPQGNQPQHF	TGTGCCTGGAGTCCGCAGGGAAATCAGCCCCAGCATTTT
TRBD1	TRBV7-9	NA	12	TRBJ2-7	CASSFRQGLTNF	TGTGCCAGCAGCTTTCGACAGGGCCTTACCAACTTC
TRBD1	TRBV6-1	few	13	TRBJ1-2	CASSQTGYDGYTF	TGTGCCAGCAGTCAGACAGGGTACGATGGCTACACCTTC
NA	TRBV5-1	medium-sized	14	TRBJ1-1	CASNSGDPNTEAFF	TGCGCCAGCAATTCAGGGGACCCGAACACTGAAGCTTTCTTT
NA	TRBV11-2	NA	14	TRBJ2-7	CASSFGAGLREQYF	TGTGCCAGCAGCTTCGGCGCAGGGCTCCGCGAGCAGTACTTC
TRBD1	TRBV5-4	NA	17	TRBJ1-2	CASSLRGQGYASYGYTF	TGTGCCAGCAGCTTGAGGGGACAGGGGTATGCGAGCTATGGCTACACCTTC
TRBD2	TRBV12-5	NA	16	TRBJ2-1	CASAWGLAGTLNEQFF	TGTGCTAGTGCCTGGGGACTAGCGGGGACGCTCAATGAGCAGTTCTTC
NA	TRBV5-5	NA	14	TRBJ1-1	CASSPSTANTEAFF	TGTGCCAGCAGCCCCTCGACAGCGAACACTGAAGCTTTCTTT
NA	TRBV5-1	NA	14	TRBJ1-4	CASSAGQTNEKLFF	TGCGCCAGCAGCGCCGGACAGACTAATGAAAAACTGTTTTTT
NA	TRBV27	NA	15	TRBJ2-3	CASSSYRTSTDTQYF	TGTGCCAGCAGTTCTTACAGGACTAGCACAGATACGCAGTATTTT